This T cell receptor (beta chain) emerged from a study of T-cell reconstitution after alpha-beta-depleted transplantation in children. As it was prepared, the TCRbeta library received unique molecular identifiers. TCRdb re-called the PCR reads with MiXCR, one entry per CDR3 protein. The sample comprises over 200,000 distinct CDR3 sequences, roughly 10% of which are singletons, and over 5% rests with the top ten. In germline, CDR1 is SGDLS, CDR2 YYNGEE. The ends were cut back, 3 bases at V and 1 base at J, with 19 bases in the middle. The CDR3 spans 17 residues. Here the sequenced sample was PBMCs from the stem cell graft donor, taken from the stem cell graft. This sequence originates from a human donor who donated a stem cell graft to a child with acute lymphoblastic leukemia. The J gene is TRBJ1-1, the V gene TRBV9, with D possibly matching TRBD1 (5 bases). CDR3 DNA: TGTGCCAGCAGCGAAGCAAGCTTTGGGGGAAGGAACACTGAAGCTTTCTTT. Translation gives CASSEASFGGRNTEAFF.